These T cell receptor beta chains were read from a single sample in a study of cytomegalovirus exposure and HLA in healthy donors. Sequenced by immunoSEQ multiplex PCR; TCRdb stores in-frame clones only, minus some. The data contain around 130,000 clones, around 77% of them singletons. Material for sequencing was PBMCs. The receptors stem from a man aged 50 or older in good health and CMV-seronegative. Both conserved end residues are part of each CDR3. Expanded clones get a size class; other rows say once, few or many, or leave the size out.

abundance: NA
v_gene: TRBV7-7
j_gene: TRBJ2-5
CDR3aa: CASSSGVQETQYF

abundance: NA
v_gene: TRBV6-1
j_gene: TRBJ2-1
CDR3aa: CASSELRIAGNEQFF

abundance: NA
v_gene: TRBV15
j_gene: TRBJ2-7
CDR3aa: CATSRGQASYEQYF

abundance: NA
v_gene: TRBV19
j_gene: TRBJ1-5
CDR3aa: CASKDQTAGNQPQHF

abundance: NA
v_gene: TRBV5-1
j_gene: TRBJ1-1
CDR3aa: CASSLGTGAANTEAFF

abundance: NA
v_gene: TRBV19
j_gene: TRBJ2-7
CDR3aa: CASSINSGVSYEQYF

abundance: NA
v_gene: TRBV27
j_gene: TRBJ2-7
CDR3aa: CASGSNYEQYF

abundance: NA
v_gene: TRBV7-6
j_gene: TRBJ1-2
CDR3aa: CASSSTGLNGYTF

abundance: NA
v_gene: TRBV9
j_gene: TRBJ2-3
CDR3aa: CASSLSGRTDTQYF

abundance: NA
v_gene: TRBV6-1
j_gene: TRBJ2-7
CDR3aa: CASSDPRTSRYEQYF

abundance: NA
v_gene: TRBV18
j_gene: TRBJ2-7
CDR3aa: CASSPTTGGYEQYF

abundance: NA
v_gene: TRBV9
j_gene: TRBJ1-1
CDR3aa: CASSARQYMNTEAFF

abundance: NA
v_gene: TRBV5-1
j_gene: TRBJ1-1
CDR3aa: CASSLTNRDNTEAFF

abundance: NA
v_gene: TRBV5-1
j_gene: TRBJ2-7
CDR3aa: CASSTGAIYEQYF

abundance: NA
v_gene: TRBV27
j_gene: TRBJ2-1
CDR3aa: CASWAGTSGDNEQFF

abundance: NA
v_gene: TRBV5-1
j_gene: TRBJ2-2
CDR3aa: CASSISGGQNTGELFF

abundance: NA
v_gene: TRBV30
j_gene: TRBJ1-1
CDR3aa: CAWSTGGPVNTEAFF

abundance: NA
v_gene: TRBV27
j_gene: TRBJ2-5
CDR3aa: CASSAVRSEVTQYF

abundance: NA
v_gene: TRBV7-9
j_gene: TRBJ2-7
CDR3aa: CASTRGQGPPEEQYF

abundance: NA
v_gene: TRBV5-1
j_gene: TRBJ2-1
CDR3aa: CARATSGRIRNEQFF

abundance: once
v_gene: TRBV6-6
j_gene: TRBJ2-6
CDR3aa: CASQANNVLTF

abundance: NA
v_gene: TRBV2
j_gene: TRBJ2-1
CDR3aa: CASSGGLAGGEQFF